These T cell receptor beta chains were read from a single sample in a study of vaccination effects on CD4 cells after COVID-19. TCRdb's copy holds only in-frame clones and misses some; the assay was immunoSEQ multiplex PCR. The sample consists of 45,000 to 55,000 clones, just over 70% of them appearing once. These TCRs' antigens remain unknown. The sequencing used CD4+ T cells from PBMCs cultured without peptide, collected after COVID-19 vaccination. The receptors come from a human donor who received a COVID-19 vaccine. Both conserved end residues are part of each CDR3. The order of the fields is V gene, CDR3 protein.

V: TRBV27
CDR3: CASSPLQAVNYGYTF

V: TRBV28
CDR3: CASSQTPPSTDTQYF

V: TRBV19
CDR3: CASSMLTSVSSTDTQYF

V: TRBV11-3
CDR3: CASSPHGTSGSYEQYF

V: TRBV10-3
CDR3: CAISEGRNEKLFF

V: TRBV7-9
CDR3: CASSSGARGGPETQYF

V: TRBV5-6
CDR3: CASSFQGGHYEQYF

V: TRBV2
CDR3: CASSEQRIEKLFF

V: TRBV5-6
CDR3: CASTLAGGSTDTQYF

V: TRBV9
CDR3: CASSVGSVFTDTQYF

V: TRBV6-5
CDR3: CASSYGLSNEQYF

V: TRBV2
CDR3: CASSVNSYNTDTQYF

V: TRBV11-2
CDR3: CASSLDRGAPYNEQFF

V: TRBV19
CDR3: CASRASGRSFYEQYF

V: TRBV5-8
CDR3: CASSLSVAIYSYNEQFF

V: TRBV10-3
CDR3: CANKPTRFGGELFF

V: TRBV2
CDR3: CASRAGLAEETQYF

V: TRBV21-1
CDR3: CASTGTGQPQHF

V: TRBV19
CDR3: CASSVSSGVSTEAFF

V: TRBV2
CDR3: CASSGQGNQPQHF

V: TRBV4-1
CDR3: CASSHVLPAKGQLRLNYGYTF

V: TRBV9
CDR3: CASSPQTVGKLFF

V: TRBV4-1
CDR3: CASSQPTASYNSPLHF

V: TRBV6-5
CDR3: CASSLGPPLETQYF

V: TRBV3-1/TRBV3-2
CDR3: CASSQDIRGAGGTF

V: TRBV5-6
CDR3: CASSLFQTVNTEAFF

V: TRBV18
CDR3: CASSPYQREVAEKLFF

V: TRBV2
CDR3: CASRETDWSLYGYTF

V: TRBV29-1
CDR3: CSVVGRLNTEAFF